The text below deals with one T cell receptor (beta chain). This clonotype turned up a few times. This clone's antigen is unknown. Base qualities are not provided; no much larger clone lies one nucleotide away. This specimen belongs to a study of patients and donors after allogeneic stem cell transplantation (dated by TCRdb to 2018 to 2020). The junction carries 8 bases between V and J, which are trimmed by 0 bases and 6 bases respectively. From the cysteine through the phenylalanine, the CDR3 covers 13 amino acids. Of all the DNA, just the CDR3 is kept, 39 bases in frame from base 1. CDR1 and CDR2 are drawn from the germline V gene (reference sequence): LNHDA, SQIVND. Receptor libraries were prepared by RT-PCR. Sequencing instrument: NextSeq 550. The public sequencing data were trimmed at Q25 with fastp and processed into clonotypes with MiXCR by TCRdb, which kept only in-frame beta chains. All rows with the same CDR3 protein become a single entry with the most common DNA and genes. The sample has about 410,000 distinct CDR3 sequences on record, 16% of them singletons. The ten biggest clones cover roughly 7.2% of the sample.

The sequence was obtained from a human donor who was either an allogeneic HSCT recipient or a stem cell or donor lymphocyte infusion donor (not recorded which). It is not recorded whose cells these are; they may come from a transplant donor. The sequence links TRBV19 to TRBJ2-5, with the D gene too uncertain to name. The sample taken for sequencing was blood, either unsorted or a sorted T cell fraction (not recorded which). Here the CDR3 is given as CASSIEERKTQYF. In nucleotides, the sequence is TGTGCCAGTAGTATAGAGGAGCGAAAGACCCAGTACTTC.